The entry below gives a single T cell receptor (beta chain) sequence along with its context. What it recognizes is unknown. TCRdb's copy holds only in-frame clones and misses some; the assay was immunoSEQ multiplex PCR. Here the sample spans 30,000 to 45,000 clones, around nine tenths being singletons. The CDR3 extends over 13 amino acids. V was trimmed by 4 bases and J by 2 bases, leaving 7 bases between them. The germline CDR1 and CDR2 sequences are SEHNR and FQNEAQ (reference sequence). This specimen belongs to a study of STAT3 mutations in large granular lymphocyte leukemia. Whole-study results and caveats: In T-cell large granular lymphocyte leukemia, about half of patients showed multiple immunodominant subclonotypes.

The clonotype originates from a human donor with T large granular lymphocyte leukemia. Some clones in this sample may be carry-over from other donors' samples. The chain combines TRBV7-9 with TRBJ2-3; either TRBD1 or TRBD2 may fit D (5 bases each). Sequenced sample: PBMCs. The chain's CDR3 is CASSWGNTDTQYF. The CDR3 DNA follows: TGTGCCAGCAGCTGGGGGAACACAGATACGCAGTATTTT.